The 28 T cell receptor beta chains below come from one sample, sequenced in a study of blood T cell repertoires in COVID-19. The repertoire was sequenced with immunoSEQ multiplex PCR; TCRdb's copy has only in-frame clones and lacks some. There are some 230,000 clones in the sample; 86% occur only once, and 10% lies in the top ten. The specimen was peripheral blood. These receptors all come from a woman in her 50s with COVID-19, enrolled during active disease.

This clone was seen more than once but under ten times. The chain couples TRBV7-2 to TRBJ2-1; 14 bases map to TRBD2. The length of the CDR3 is 17 residues. Germline trimming cut 5 bases from V and 5 bases from J; bases unmatched to any gene: 8. The germline gives CDR1 SGHTA, CDR2 FQGNSA. The DNA for the CDR3 is TGTGCCAGCAGCCCCCGGACTAGCGGGGGGACAAACAATGAGCAGTTCTTC. Amino acids: CASSPRTSGGTNNEQFF. Complete variable domain (other parts from reference TRBV7-2 and TRBJ2-1): GAGVSQSPSNKVTEKGKDVELRCDPISGHTALYWYRQSLGQGLEFLIYFQGNSAPDKSGLPSDRFSAERTGGSVSTLTIQRTQQEDSAVYLCASSPRTSGGTNNEQFFGPGTRLTVL.

The chain combines TRBV6-2 or TRBV6-3 with TRBJ2-2, with 7 bases lining up with TRBD2. Germline CDR1 reads MNHEY; CDR2 reads SVGEGT. The J segment lost 8 bases and the V segment lost 5 bases, leaving 2 bases of the junction unmatched. This CDR3 has 12 residues. In DNA, the CDR3 is TGTGCCAGCAGTGGGGGACTAGGGGAGCTGTTTTTT. This gives the protein CASSGGLGELFF.

The rearrangement links TRBV28 to TRBJ2-7; tentative D call: TRBD2 (6 bases). Trimming removed 2 bases from V and 4 bases from J, with 12 bases in between. Germline V gene data show CDR1 as MDHEN and CDR2 as SYDVKM. The CDR3 runs 14 residues. The CDR3 loop reads CASSLGWGRYEQYV. DNA for the CDR3: TGTGCCAGCAGTTTAGGGTGGGGGAGGTACGAGCAGTACGTC.

The chain employs TRBV4-3 and TRBJ1-4; 7 nucleotides line up with TRBD1. Germline CDR1 reads LGHNA; CDR2 reads YSLEER. The trim removed 3 bases at V and 1 base at J, leaving 8 bases unmatched. The CDR3 is made up of 17 amino acids. The CDR3 sequence: CASSQTGFEGTNEKLFF. In nucleotides, the CDR3 is TGCGCCAGCAGCCAGACAGGGTTCGAAGGAACTAATGAAAAACTGTTTTTT.

The chain recombines TRBV6-5 with TRBJ2-2; D not resolved. The ends were cut back, 1 base at V and 6 bases at J, with 3 bases in the middle. The CDR3 is 12 residues long. CDR1 is MNHEY and CDR2 is SVGAGI in the germline V gene. CDR3 region: CASSYWPGELFF. The DNA of the CDR3 is TGTGCCAGCAGTTACTGGCCCGGGGAGCTGTTTTTT.

The V gene is TRBV6-2 or TRBV6-3, the J gene TRBJ1-2; 7 nucleotides align to TRBD1. V lost 6 bases to trimming and J lost 4 bases; unmatched junction nucleotides: 5. Germline CDR1 is MNHEY and CDR2 is SVGEGT. This CDR3 contains 13 residues. The CDR3 loop is CASSEGATYGYTF. The CDR3, as DNA: TGTGCCAGCAGCGAGGGGGCGACCTATGGCTACACCTTC.

The chain combines TRBV5-1 with TRBJ1-2; unclear D gene. This CDR3 is 14 amino acids long. The V and J ends lost 1 base and 0 bases respectively, with 7 bases between them. In germline, CDR1 is SGHRS, CDR2 YFSETQ. Here the CDR3 DNA reads TGCGCCAGCAGCTTGACAGCAACTAACTATGGCTACACCTTC. Protein product: CASSLTATNYGYTF.

This clone showed up just a few times. The rearrangement links TRBV7-8 to TRBJ2-1, with D hard to call. Germline V gene sequence: CDR1 SGHVS, CDR2 FQNEAQ. The CDR3 is made up of 15 amino acids. The V end was cut by 6 bases, the J end by 2 bases, with 14 bases between. CDR3 residues: CASSPFRGAYNEQFF. As DNA, the CDR3 is TGTGCCAGCAGTCCGTTCCGAGGAGCCTACAATGAGCAGTTCTTC. Together with reference TRBV7-8 and TRBJ2-1, the CDR3 gives the full variable domain: GAGVSQSPRYKVAKRGQDVALRCDPISGHVSLFWYQQALGQGPEFLTYFQNEAQLDKSGLPSDRFFAERPEGSVSTLKIQRTQQEDSAVYLCASSPFRGAYNEQFFGPGTRLTVL.

This rearrangement joins TRBV28 to TRBJ1-4; TRBD1 aligns across 7 bases. The ends lost 8 bases at V and 0 bases at J; junction bases unmatched: 9. The germline V gene has CDR1 MDHEN and CDR2 SYDVKM. The CDR3 totals 16 residues. The CDR3 nucleotides read TGTGCCAGCTGCTTACAGGGGATTGCAACTAATGAAAAACTGTTTTTT. As protein: CASCLQGIATNEKLFF.

This chain links TRBV6-5 with TRBJ2-1; no definite D call. This CDR3 has 12 residues. CDR1 is MNHEY, CDR2 SVGAGI, per germline. V lost 6 bases and J lost 7, with 10 bases in between. The CDR3 reads CASRRLTNEQFF. The CDR3, as DNA: TGTGCCAGCAGGCGACTGACGAATGAGCAGTTCTTC.

The rearrangement uses TRBV10-1 and TRBJ1-1, with 7 bases matching TRBD1. The trim removed 0 bases at V and 11 bases at J, leaving 6 bases unmatched. The CDR3 contains 13 residues. CDR1 and CDR2 (germline): WNHNN, SYGVQD (reference sequence). The CDR3: CASSESGDRAAFF. The CDR3 DNA is TGCGCCAGCAGTGAGTCGGGAGACAGGGCTGCTTTCTTT.

The chain couples TRBV7-7 to TRBJ2-5, with D hard to call. Looked up from germline, CDR1 is SSHAT and CDR2 is FNYEAQ (reference sequence). V lost 5 bases to trimming and J lost 1 base, with 11 bases between them. This CDR3 spans 14 amino acids. The CDR3 DNA reads TGTGCCAGCAGCCCCCTGGGCCTCCAAGAGACCCAGTACTTC. This gives the protein CASSPLGLQETQYF.

In this sample, this clone turned up once. The V and J genes are TRBV27 and TRBJ2-3; the match to TRBD2 covers 9 bases. Germline lookup yields CDR1 MNHEY and CDR2 SMNVEV (reference sequence). The CDR3 has 16 amino acids. V was clipped by 1 base and J by 6 bases; unmatched bases: 8. CDR3 nucleotide sequence: TGTGCCAGCAGTTTATTCGGGCGGGGGGGCGGCGATACGCAGTATTTT. This encodes CASSLFGRGGGDTQYF.

The chain couples TRBV3-1 (or the pseudogene TRBV3-2) to TRBJ2-7, with 9 bases aligning to TRBD2. V lost 2 bases, J lost 5 bases, and 7 bases stayed unmatched. CDR3 length equals 15 residues. Germline-derived CDR1 and CDR2 are LGHDT and YNNKEL (reference sequence). CDR3 nucleotides: TGTGCCAGCAGCCAATCCTCGCGGGGGGGGAACGAGCAGTACTTC. This gives the protein CASSQSSRGGNEQYF.

The chain has TRBV6-5 and TRBJ1-5; no clear D. The CDR3 has 12 residues. Germline CDR1 is MNHEY and CDR2 is SVGAGI. Trimming shortened V by 6 bases and J by 7 bases, and 10 bases separated the two germline ends. CDR3 DNA: TGTGCCAGCAGGGACGCGGGACAGCCCCAGCATTTT. Its protein is CASRDAGQPQHF.

This clone was recorded a few times. The chain joins TRBV5-6 to TRBJ1-2; 8 bases are shared with TRBD1. Germline V lookup: CDR1 SGHDT, CDR2 YYEEEE. With 7 bases clipped from V and 7 bases from J, the junction kept 12 bases outside the gene matches. The CDR3 contains 14 residues. DNA of the CDR3: TGTGCCAGCCGCACCTGGGACAGGATTCCTGGCTACACCTTC. Encoded protein: CASRTWDRIPGYTF. The full variable domain, in which reference TRBV5-6 and TRBJ1-2 provide the parts outside the CDR3, is DAGVTQSPTHLIKTRGQQVTLRCSPKSGHDTVSWYQQALGQGPQFIFQYYEEEERQRGNFPDRFSGHQFPNYSSELNVNALLLGDSALYLCASRTWDRIPGYTFGSGTRLTVV.

The V and J genes are TRBV6-4 and TRBJ2-3; TRBD1 aligns across 7 bases. V shed 10 bases and J 4 bases; nucleotides not matched to a gene: 5. There are 12 residues in the CDR3. Per the germline V gene, CDR1 is MRHNA and CDR2 is SNTAGT. CDR3 loop: CATHRGPDTQYF. Written as DNA, the CDR3 is TGTGCCACTCACAGGGGTCCAGATACGCAGTATTTT.

The rearrangement uses TRBV29-1 and TRBJ1-2, with D possibly TRBD1 on 5 matching bases. V was trimmed by 3 bases and J by 6 bases, leaving 8 bases between them. Germline-derived CDR1 and CDR2 are SQVTM and ANQGSEA. The CDR3 has 11 residues. The CDR3 here is CSVDSGDGYTF. The DNA of the CDR3 is TGCAGCGTTGATTCGGGGGATGGCTACACCTTC.

The J gene is TRBJ2-7, the V gene TRBV5-4; D not resolved. V shed 3 bases and J shed 4 bases, with 5 bases lying between them. The germline gives CDR1 SGHNT, CDR2 YYREEE (reference sequence). This CDR3 is built from 11 residues. CDR3 protein: CASSSPYEQYF. DNA of the CDR3: TGTGCCAGCAGCTCCCCATACGAGCAGTACTTC. Using reference TRBV5-4 and TRBJ2-7 for the parts outside the CDR3, the full variable domain is ETGVTQSPTHLIKTRGQQVTLRCSSQSGHNTVSWYQQALGQGPQFIFQYYREEENGRGNFPPRFSGLQFPNYSSELNVNALELDDSALYLCASSSPYEQYFGPGTRLTVT.

The chain joins TRBV24-1 to TRBJ2-3; D is possibly TRBD2 (5 bases). The CDR3 totals 17 residues. Germline V lookup: CDR1 KGHDR, CDR2 SFDVKD. The ends were cut back, 1 base at V and 0 bases at J, with 13 bases in the middle. The CDR3, as DNA: TGTGCCACCAGTGATTTTTTTACTAGTTCTAGCACAGATACGCAGTATTTT. Translating gives CATSDFFTSSSTDTQYF.

This chain uses TRBV7-8 with TRBJ2-7; 11 bases match TRBD2. Germline values: CDR1 SGHVS, CDR2 FQNEAQ. Trimming at V came to 6 bases and at J to 2 bases, leaving 9 bases not matched to a gene. CDR3 length: 16 residues. CDR3 sequence reads: CASSLVSTSGTYEQYF. DNA for the CDR3: TGTGCCAGCAGTCTGGTATCGACTAGCGGGACCTACGAGCAGTACTTC.

V usage is TRBV7-2 and J usage is TRBJ1-4; 10 bases are shared with TRBD1. Germline V CDR1 and CDR2: SGHTA, FQGNSA. The CDR3 consists of 15 residues. Trimming cost V 2 bases and J 5 bases; bases outside gene matches: 2. In DNA, the CDR3 is TGTGCCAGCAGCTTAACGGGACAGGGGAATGAAAAACTGTTTTTT. Translation gives CASSLTGQGNEKLFF.

This chain uses TRBV19 with TRBJ2-1; D is uncertain. Deletions cut 9 bases from V and 4 bases from J, with 19 bases between. Germline V gives CDR1 LNHDA, CDR2 SQIVND (reference sequence). This CDR3 comprises 15 residues. The CDR3 sequence is CASPRYPTTYNEQFF. CDR3 nucleotides: TGTGCCAGCCCGAGGTACCCAACTACTTACAATGAGCAGTTCTTC.

The chain is built from TRBV6-5 and TRBJ2-5, with 9 bases aligning to TRBD1. Germline CDR1 reads MNHEY; CDR2 reads SVGAGI. Losses at the gene ends were 6 bases for V and 0 bases for J; bases not matched to a gene: 5. The CDR3 has 15 amino acids. CDR3: CASSGQGSYQETQYF. Here the CDR3 DNA reads TGTGCCAGCAGCGGACAGGGGTCTTACCAAGAGACCCAGTACTTC.

This clone showed up just a few times. The CDR3 DNA is TGCAGTGGGACTCTGGGGGAAAAACTGTTTTTT. It specifies CSGTLGEKLFF. The rearrangement uses TRBV29-1 and TRBJ1-4, with a possible D match to TRBD1 (5 bases). Germline V lookup: CDR1 SQVTM, CDR2 ANQGSEA. The CDR3 contains 11 residues.

The chain joins TRBV19 to TRBJ2-7, with 9 bases fitting TRBD1. Germline V lookup: CDR1 LNHDA, CDR2 SQIVND (reference sequence). This CDR3 is 12 amino acids long. After removal of 6 bases from V and 7 bases from J, the junction contained 4 bases not matched to a gene. CDR3 protein: CASSGTGREQYF. The CDR3 DNA is TGTGCCAGTAGCGGGACAGGGAGGGAGCAGTACTTC.

V and J are TRBV19 and TRBJ1-1, with D tentatively TRBD1 (5 bases). CDR1 is LNHDA, CDR2 SQIVND, per germline (reference sequence). This CDR3 has 14 amino acids. Trimming stripped 7 bases from V and 10 bases from J, with 22 bases between. The CDR3 spells CASTLGRGGGGAFF. CDR3 nucleotide sequence: TGTGCCAGTACCCTGGGACGGGGAGGTGGTGGAGCTTTCTTT.

This chain links TRBV7-9 with TRBJ1-1, with a possible D match to TRBD1 (5 bases). CDR1 SEHNR and CDR2 FQNEAQ come from the germline V gene (reference sequence). The CDR3 is made up of 17 amino acids. The V end lost 4 bases, the J end lost 1 base, and 19 bases lay between the germline ends. The CDR3 DNA sequence: TGTGCCAGCAGCTCGCTTGACCGTGACAGCCCGAACACTGAAGCTTTCTTT. This gives the protein CASSSLDRDSPNTEAFF.